This passage covers 16 T cell receptor beta chains from one sample sequenced in a study of blood T cell repertoires in COVID-19. The data were produced by immunoSEQ multiplex PCR, yet TCRdb's version contains in-frame clones alone and is incomplete. The sample lists about 28,000 clones, 81% occurring once. Sequenced input: peripheral blood. The receptors here all came from a woman aged 55-69 years with acute or convalescent COVID-19.

In regard to this clone: A read error may account for a junction end that differs from germline. The chain links TRBV20-1 to TRBJ2-1, with D uncertain. Germline loops: CDR1 DFQATT, CDR2 SNEGSKA (reference sequence). The CDR3 has 9 amino acids. In DNA, the CDR3 is TGCAGTGCTAGCCCCTTCTCCCTCTTC. Residues: CSASPFSLF.

The chain recombines TRBV11-2 with TRBJ2-7, with 8 nucleotides matching TRBD2. The germline CDR1 and CDR2 sequences are SGHAT and FQNNGV. V shed 1 base and J 6 bases; nucleotides not matched to a gene: 8. The CDR3 has 15 residues. The CDR3 loop reads CASSLVPSGSGEQYF. CDR3 in DNA: TGTGCCAGCAGCTTAGTCCCTAGCGGGTCTGGCGAGCAGTACTTC.

This clone is a singleton in its sample. V and J are TRBV27 and TRBJ1-2; weak D call: TRBD1 (5 bases). The germline CDR1 and CDR2 sequences are MNHEY and SMNVEV (reference sequence). V was clipped by 4 bases and J by 4 bases, with 10 bases between them. CDR3 length: 13 amino acids. The CDR3 sequence is CASSSRGGYGYTF. The DNA for the CDR3 is TGTGCCAGCAGTTCAAGGGGAGGCTATGGCTACACCTTC.

This chain uses TRBV6-1 with TRBJ2-5; TRBD1 matches 9 bases. CDR1 MNHNS and CDR2 SASEGT come from the germline V gene. The CDR3 contains 14 residues. V was clipped by 7 bases and J by 4 bases; unmatched bases: 7. The CDR3 loop is CASTKRGQGETQYF. Written as DNA, the CDR3 is TGTGCCAGCACCAAAAGGGGACAGGGAGAGACCCAGTACTTC.

The chain carries TRBV7-2 and TRBJ1-1; D is uncertain. V lost 3 bases and J lost 1, with 9 bases in between. This CDR3 has 14 residues. Germline V gene data show CDR1 as SGHTA and CDR2 as FQGNSA. CDR3 DNA sequence: TGTGCCAGCAGCTTTACAAGTACGAACACTGAAGCTTTCTTT. Translated: CASSFTSTNTEAFF.

In its sample, this clone was seen once. The chain links TRBV5-8 to TRBJ1-2, with 7 bases matching TRBD1. Germline V CDR1 and CDR2: SGHTS, YDEGEE. J was trimmed by 8 bases and V by 4 bases; bases with no gene match: 5. This CDR3 contains 12 residues. The CDR3 here is CASSQRQGGYTF. CDR3 bases: TGTGCCAGCAGCCAAAGACAGGGAGGCTACACCTTC. Variable domain in full (rest from reference TRBV5-8 and TRBJ1-2): EAGVTQSPTHLIKTRGQQATLRCSPISGHTSVYWYQQALGLGLQFLLWYDEGEERNRGNFPPRFSGRQFPNYSSELNVNALELEDSALYLCASSQRQGGYTFGSGTRLTVV.

The CDR3 DNA follows: TGTGCCAGCAAAGTCCGGCTAGCGGGCTACGAGCAGTACTTC. Protein product: CASKVRLAGYEQYF. V usage is TRBV25-1 and J usage is TRBJ2-7, with TRBD2 matching over 8 bases. Germline V CDR1 and CDR2: MGHDK, SYGVNS. The J segment lost 3 bases and the V segment lost 7 bases, leaving 8 bases of the junction unmatched. CDR3 length: 14 amino acids.

CDR3 protein: CASSESSRGTQYF. The CDR3 DNA follows: TGCGCCAGCAGTGAGTCTTCCAGGGGGACGCAGTATTTT. The J gene is TRBJ2-3, the V gene TRBV10-1, with 7 bases identical to TRBD1. Trimming cost V 0 bases and J 9 bases; bases outside gene matches: 3. The germline CDR1 and CDR2 sequences are WNHNN and SYGVQD (reference sequence). The CDR3 runs to 13 residues.

This clone was detected only a few times. J is TRBJ2-3 and V is TRBV28; 8 positions match TRBD1. The CDR3 extends over 14 amino acids. Germline loops: CDR1 MDHEN, CDR2 SYDVKM. The V gene end was trimmed by 8 bases and the J gene end by 5 bases; junction bases not matched to a gene: 9. The CDR3 DNA reads as TGTGCCAGCTGGGGACAGGTTGGTGGAGATACGCAGTATTTT. As protein: CASWGQVGGDTQYF.

This chain uses TRBV7-2 with TRBJ1-2, with 7 bases matching TRBD1. The length of the CDR3 is 15 residues. Germline V gene lookup returns CDR1 SGHTA and CDR2 FQGNSA. V lost 3 bases and J lost 1; bases outside the gene matches: 5. CDR3 loop: CASSFRDRVNYGYTF. The CDR3 bases are TGTGCCAGCAGCTTTAGGGACAGAGTTAACTATGGCTACACCTTC.

This clone was seen more than once but under ten times. The junction shows a germline mismatch at one end, possibly a read error. V and J are TRBV5-4 and TRBJ1-2; D unclear. The CDR3 has 16 amino acids. Germline loops: CDR1 SGHNT, CDR2 YYREEE (reference sequence). Here the CDR3 DNA reads TGTGCCAGCAACTTGGGAGCCGGAGCGGAAAACTATGGCTACACCTTC. This translates into CASNLGAGAENYGYTF.

DNA for the CDR3: TGTGCCAGCAGCCCCCCGGGGACAGGGATAAAAGCTTTCTTT. This codes for CASSPPGTGIKAFF. The gene calls are TRBV28 and TRBJ1-1; TRBD1 matches at 9 bases. Per the germline V gene, CDR1 is MDHEN and CDR2 is SYDVKM. The CDR3 has 14 residues. The ends lost 6 bases at V and 9 bases at J; junction bases unmatched: 11.

This clone appeared a single time. The J gene is TRBJ2-7, the V gene TRBV5-1, with 7 nucleotides matching TRBD2. V trimming: 0 bases; J trimming: 9 bases; junction bases outside the gene matches: 9. The CDR3 loop spans 14 amino acids. Germline V CDR1 and CDR2: SGHRS, YFSETQ. For the CDR3, the DNA is TGCGCCAGCAGCTTGGTCGGTGCGGGGGAGGTGCAGTACTTC. This translates into CASSLVGAGEVQYF.

The rearrangement links TRBV30 to TRBJ1-1; TRBD1 matches 9 bases. This CDR3 contains 17 residues. The germline gives CDR1 GTSNPN, CDR2 SVGIG (reference sequence). Trimming removed 3 bases from V and 0 bases from J; junction bases left unmatched: 11. For the CDR3, the DNA is TGTGCCTGGAGACCAATCGGGACAGGGAACATGAACACTGAAGCTTTCTTT. Protein: CAWRPIGTGNMNTEAFF. Drawing the rest from reference TRBV30 and TRBJ1-1, the complete variable domain is SQTIHQWPATLVQPVGSPLSLECTVEGTSNPNLYWYRQAAGRGLQLLFYSVGIGQISSEVPQNLSASRPQDRQFILSSKKLLLSDSGFYLCAWRPIGTGNMNTEAFFGQGTRLTVV.

This clone was seen many times. The rearrangement links TRBV5-6 to TRBJ1-2; D ambiguous. This CDR3 contains 16 residues. Germline lookup yields CDR1 SGHDT and CDR2 YYEEEE. Between the trimmed V and J ends, which lost 4 bases and 6 bases, there was a span of 22 bases. CDR3 nucleotide sequence: TGTGCCAGCAGCCTTACCCCCACGGATCTAGACGATGGCTACACCTTC. As protein: CASSLTPTDLDDGYTF.

J is TRBJ1-2 and V is TRBV7-2, with TRBD1 matching over 9 bases. J was trimmed by 3 bases and V by 2 bases; bases with no gene match: 13. The CDR3 is made up of 18 amino acids. In germline, CDR1 is SGHTA, CDR2 FQGNSA. CDR3 coding DNA: TGTGCCAGCAGCTTACCGGCCCTAAGGACAGGGGTGTACTATGGCTACACCTTC. Translated: CASSLPALRTGVYYGYTF.